This T cell receptor beta chain was observed in a study of vaccination effects on CD4 cells after COVID-19. In the study overall: BNT162b2 vaccine or mRNA-1273 vaccine was given to participants in two doses. Two convalescent donors provided samples 16 days and one week before vaccination. The study, taken as a whole, reports: After vaccination, at late timepoints, clones induced by infection and by vaccine contracted markedly.

The length of the CDR3 is 15 residues. Unmatched junction bases numbered 3, after V lost 2 bases and J lost 3 bases. CDR1 is SGHRS and CDR2 is YFSETQ in the germline V gene. Profiled with immunoSEQ multiplex PCR; TCRdb holds only in-frame clones, not every one. The sample consists of tens of thousands of clones, around 75% of them appearing once. As to this clone: Its cognate antigen is unknown.

Before sequencing took place, the ViraFEST assay used viral peptide pools to expand antigen-specific CD4+ T cells. Following an approximately 10-day culture, CD4+ T cells were purified. This person's SARS-CoV-2 infection, confirmed by PCR, occurred between March and December 2020. Peptides at about 10 ug/ml and IL-2 at about 9.2 IU/ml were added to a few million PBMC per well. The chain has TRBV5-1 and TRBJ2-1, with 9 bases aligning to TRBD1. The specimen comprised CD4+ T cells from PBMCs cultured with a peptide pool, sampled before COVID-19 vaccination. The clonotype comes from a human donor who had a prior SARS-CoV-2 infection. CDR3 region: CASSLDRGGYNEQFF. The CDR3 region has the DNA TGCGCCAGCAGCTTAGACAGGGGGGGCTACAATGAGCAGTTCTTC.